This TCR beta chain was captured by sequencing in a study of OX40 agonist ivuxolimab in advanced cancers. Study overall: Those treated in dose escalation had hepatocellular carcinoma, melanoma, renal cell cancer or head and neck cancer. Males comprised approximately 81% of the group, whose mean age was about 62 years (range about 20 to 90).

This table comes from immunoSEQ multiplex PCR, and its TCRdb copy is limited to in-frame clones, with some not included. Here the sample spans tens of thousands of clones, 70% to 90% being singletons. Trimming cost V 0 bases and J 4 bases, with 12 bases left between them. CDR1 LGHNA and CDR2 YNFKEQ come from the germline V gene. This CDR3 is built from 16 residues. The gene calls are TRBV4-2 and TRBJ1-4; D is undetermined. Material: CD4+ or CD8+ T cells sorted from blood, obtained in a trial of the OX40 agonist ivuxolimab. The receptor was isolated from an adult with an advanced solid tumor such as melanoma, head and neck, liver or kidney cancer. CDR3 in DNA: TGTGCCAGCAGCCAAGAATCAGGTTATGGTAATGAAAAACTGTTTTTT. Translated, it gives CASSQESGYGNEKLFF.